This T cell receptor (beta chain) was captured by sequencing in a study of cytomegalovirus exposure and HLA in healthy donors. Whole-study results and caveats: A few CMV-associated chains proved CMV antigen-specific in vitro. Rates of TCR association differed by HLA locus in a later analysis, with DRB1 highest and HLA-C lowest.

This clone was observed once. What it recognizes is unknown. PCR employed 60 Vbeta and 13 Jbeta primers. In the original analysis: Later analysis identified tens of millions of unique TCR beta chains, about 10 million shared. Data came from immunoSEQ multiplex PCR; TCRdb stores just in-frame clones and leaves some out. Clone size and V and J calls were adopted from that table, with D and trimming inferred from the DNA. The repertoire holds 150,000 to 200,000 clones, roughly 82% seen once, with roughly 1.4% in the top ten. In germline, CDR1 is SGHRS, CDR2 YFSETQ. The V segment lost 0 bases and the J segment 5 bases; nucleotides outside the gene matches: 2. This CDR3 has 15 residues.

The TCR originated in a man in his forties in good health and CMV-seronegative. This chain joins TRBV5-1 and TRBJ2-2; 9 bases match TRBD2. The sequenced sample was PBMCs. The CDR3 coding sequence is TGCGCCAGCAGCTTGGTTGGACTAGCGACCGGGGAGCTGTTTTTT. Protein product: CASSLVGLATGELFF.